This T cell receptor beta chain is drawn from a study of response to subunit inactivated influenza vaccine. TCRdb ran MiXCR on the RT-PCR reads and lists one entry per CDR3 protein. This table has around 250,000 distinct CDR3 sequences, 10% to 15% appearing once. Study findings and constraints: Authors suggested each seasonal influenza vaccination recruits few new T cells.

This clonotype was picked up a small number of times. Its target is not known. This receptor was obtained from a man aged 50-59 years who received an inactivated influenza vaccine. Sequenced material: non-naive T cells sorted from PBMCs, taken 14 to 15 days before vaccination.

The CDR3 region is CASSERIQGGHFYEQYF. The CDR3 bases are TGTGCCAGCAGTGAACGGATCCAGGGGGGGCATTTCTACGAGCAGTACTTC. The rearrangement joins TRBV6-1 to TRBJ2-7; D may match TRBD1 or TRBD2 (7 bases each). CDR1 and CDR2 (germline): MNHNS, SASEGT. This CDR3 region has 17 residues. Trimming cost V 2 bases and J 3 bases, with 20 bases left between them.